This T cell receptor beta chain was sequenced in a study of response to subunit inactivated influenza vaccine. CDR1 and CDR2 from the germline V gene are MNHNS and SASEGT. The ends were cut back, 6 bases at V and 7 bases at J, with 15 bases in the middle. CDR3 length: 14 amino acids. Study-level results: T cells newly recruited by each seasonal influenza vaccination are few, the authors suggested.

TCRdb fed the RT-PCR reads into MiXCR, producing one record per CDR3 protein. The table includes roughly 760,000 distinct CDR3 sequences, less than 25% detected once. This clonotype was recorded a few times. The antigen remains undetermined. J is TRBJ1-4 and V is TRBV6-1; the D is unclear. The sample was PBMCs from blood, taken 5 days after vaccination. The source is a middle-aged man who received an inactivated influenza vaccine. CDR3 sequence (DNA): TGTGCCAGCAGGACGAGGATTTCTTCTGAAAAACTGTTTTTT. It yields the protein CASRTRISSEKLFF.